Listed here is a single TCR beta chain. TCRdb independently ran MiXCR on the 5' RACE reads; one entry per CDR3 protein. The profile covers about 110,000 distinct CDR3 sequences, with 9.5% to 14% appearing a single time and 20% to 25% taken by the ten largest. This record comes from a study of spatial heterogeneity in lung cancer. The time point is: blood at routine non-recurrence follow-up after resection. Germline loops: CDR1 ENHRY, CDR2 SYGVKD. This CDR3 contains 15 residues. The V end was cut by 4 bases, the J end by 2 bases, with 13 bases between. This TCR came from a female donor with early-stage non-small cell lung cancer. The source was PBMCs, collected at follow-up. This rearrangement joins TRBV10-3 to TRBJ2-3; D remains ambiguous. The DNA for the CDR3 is TGTGCCATCAGTGGGTCATTTGGGAACACAGATACGCAGTATTTT. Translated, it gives CAISGSFGNTDTQYF.